Listed below are T cell receptor beta chains from one sample, sequenced in a study of blood T cell repertoires in COVID-19. Only in-frame clones appear in the TCRdb table, and some are missing; sequencing was by immunoSEQ multiplex PCR. Among 150,000 to 200,000 clones, 75% to 90% were seen once, and the ten largest hold over 6%. Sequencing was carried out using peripheral blood. Every receptor here comes from a woman in her 70s with COVID-19, enrolled during active disease. CDR3s include the opening cysteine and the closing phenylalanine or tryptophan.

CDR3: CASSLPGGTTDTQYF
V: TRBV28
J: TRBJ2-3

CDR3: CATSREAGGGGYEQYF
V: TRBV15
J: TRBJ2-7

CDR3: CSVPKGGDTQYF
V: TRBV29-1
J: TRBJ2-3

CDR3: CASSFQWEGTQFF
V: TRBV28
J: TRBJ2-1

CDR3: CASSKESGDRLSYEQYF
V: TRBV21-1
J: TRBJ2-7

CDR3: CASSQSRDTSQHF
V: TRBV4-3
J: TRBJ1-5

CDR3: CASSLVAVSYNEQFF
V: TRBV11-2
J: TRBJ2-1

CDR3: CASSQDQVNYYNEQFF
V: TRBV4-3
J: TRBJ2-1

CDR3: CASSILAGGTTNEQFF
V: TRBV19
J: TRBJ2-1

CDR3: CASSLQGNEQFF
V: TRBV12-3/TRBV12-4
J: TRBJ2-1

CDR3: CASSQGQGAAPHF
V: TRBV3-1/TRBV3-2
J: TRBJ1-5

CDR3: CASSGTGVSSYEQYF
V: TRBV5-5
J: TRBJ2-7

CDR3: CASSSDGGGTDTQYF
V: TRBV9
J: TRBJ2-3

CDR3: CASSNSGRAPQNIQYF
V: TRBV2
J: TRBJ2-4

CDR3: CASRALLSAASSYNEQFF
V: TRBV19
J: TRBJ2-1

CDR3: CASSEGLAVLQETQYF
V: TRBV2
J: TRBJ2-5

CDR3: CASSSQWGRAFF
V: TRBV7-2
J: TRBJ1-1

CDR3: CASSLGASGSRAGANVLTF
V: TRBV5-6
J: TRBJ2-6

CDR3: CASSVARSLDTQYF
V: TRBV9
J: TRBJ2-3

CDR3: CASYMTGGQDTEAFF
V: TRBV18
J: TRBJ1-1

CDR3: CASSLSKGTSGRGDEQFF
V: TRBV7-2
J: TRBJ2-1

CDR3: CASSLEAGGQGTQYF
V: TRBV4-1
J: TRBJ2-3

CDR3: CASSESGQKGTGELFF
V: TRBV25-1
J: TRBJ2-2

CDR3: CASRKRRDSPGNEQFF
V: TRBV3-1/TRBV3-2
J: TRBJ2-1

CDR3: CASSTSLAGYYYNEQFF
V: TRBV3-1/TRBV3-2
J: TRBJ2-1

CDR3: CASRTWRGGSEQYF
V: TRBV5-6
J: TRBJ2-7

CDR3: CASRGQRGNEQFF
V: TRBV25-1
J: TRBJ2-1

CDR3: CASSSTSGRLTDTQYF
V: TRBV7-9
J: TRBJ2-3

CDR3: CASSEPGTGINGYTF
V: TRBV25-1
J: TRBJ1-2

CDR3: CASSPTGLAVSYEQYF
V: TRBV18
J: TRBJ2-7

CDR3: CASSVRGTGGNNEQFF
V: TRBV5-6
J: TRBJ2-1

CDR3: CASSETGRAADTQYF
V: TRBV7-2
J: TRBJ2-3

CDR3: CASSLGLTSYEQYF
V: TRBV3-1/TRBV3-2
J: TRBJ2-7

CDR3: CAWRFGTSGSRQSSYNEQFF
V: TRBV30
J: TRBJ2-1

CDR3: CASSVDQAGGEYEQYF
V: TRBV9
J: TRBJ2-7

CDR3: CASSLGYSGLADEQFF
V: TRBV11-2
J: TRBJ2-1

CDR3: CASSPTGANSPLHF
V: TRBV6-6
J: TRBJ1-6

CDR3: CASSLGQGLAGVEQYF
V: TRBV3-1/TRBV3-2
J: TRBJ2-7

CDR3: CASNFQAGNYEQYF
V: TRBV6-5
J: TRBJ2-7

CDR3: CASSITRTGQGGELFF
V: TRBV13
J: TRBJ2-2

CDR3: CASRGEQFF
V: TRBV12-2
J: TRBJ2-1

CDR3: CASSLSSAQETQYF
V: TRBV7-2
J: TRBJ2-5

CDR3: CASSPPLGELFF
V: TRBV7-8
J: TRBJ2-2

CDR3: CASSIVAGASYEQYF
V: TRBV19
J: TRBJ2-7

CDR3: CASSSRTVNTEAFF
V: TRBV27
J: TRBJ1-1

CDR3: CSASILMGGREQYF
V: TRBV20-1
J: TRBJ2-7

CDR3: CASSKQGSVSSDQYF
V: TRBV27
J: TRBJ2-7

CDR3: CASSLEPGGGSSPLHF
V: TRBV5-1
J: TRBJ1-6

CDR3: CASSLQGGGLVEQYF
V: TRBV11-2
J: TRBJ2-7

CDR3: CASSEGGRGIPRANEKLFF
V: TRBV9
J: TRBJ1-4

CDR3: CASSLSGGDEQFF
V: TRBV7-2
J: TRBJ2-1

CDR3: CASSILQGRTEAFF
V: TRBV19
J: TRBJ1-1

CDR3: CASSDPSGRFLEQFF
V: TRBV19
J: TRBJ2-1

CDR3: CASSLAPHNQPQHF
V: TRBV6-5
J: TRBJ1-5

CDR3: CASSSWGTSGRSYNEQFF
V: TRBV6-2/TRBV6-3
J: TRBJ2-1